Reported below is one T cell receptor (beta chain). PCR involved 60 Vbeta and 13 Jbeta primers. The protocol was immunoSEQ multiplex PCR, while the TCRdb copy is restricted to in-frame clones and leaves out a portion. In all, the sample yields tens of thousands of clones. These data are taken from a study of cytomegalovirus exposure and HLA in healthy donors. V was pared by 3 bases and J by 4 bases, with 16 bases between. CDR3 size: 17 residues. CDR1 and CDR2 (germline): MDHEN, SYDVKM. The chain is built from TRBV28 and TRBJ2-6, with unresolved D. This sequence originates from a woman younger than 45 in good health and CMV-seropositive. The specimen sequenced was PBMCs. The CDR3 spells CASSFEADLVGANVLTF. CDR3 coding DNA: TGTGCCAGCAGTTTTGAGGCAGACCTCGTGGGGGCCAACGTCCTGACTTTC.